This entry describes one T cell receptor beta chain. Clones were read by immunoSEQ multiplex PCR, and TCRdb kept only the in-frame ones, dropping some. The table includes over 14,000 clones, approximately 89% detected once. The V gene's germline CDR1 is MNHNS and CDR2 SASEGT. This CDR3 has 17 amino acids. The germline V and J ends were trimmed by 3 bases and 3 bases, with 18 bases remaining between them. The data were taken from a study of radiotherapy plus CTLA-4 blockade in lung cancer. The chain combines TRBV6-1 with TRBJ1-5; D may be TRBD1 (6 bases). Sample: peripheral blood, taken from a patient treated with radiotherapy plus ipilimumab. This TCR came from a human donor with non-small cell lung cancer that progressed on radiotherapy plus ipilimumab. Some clones in this sample may be carry-over from other donors' samples. The CDR3: CASSDNGRGKNNQPQHF. The CDR3 nucleotides read TGTGCCAGCAGTGATAATGGCAGGGGAAAGAACAATCAGCCCCAGCATTTT.